The clone carrying this T cell receptor beta chain was seen many times. The target antigen is unknown. This sample stems from a study of CD8 T cells in ankylosing spondylitis. General study results and limits: Those disease-linked clones were CD8+; they were also relatively rare in peripheral blood.

Scientists made TCR beta libraries using quantitative 5'-RACE with molecular barcodes. MiXCR, run by TCRdb on the 5' RACE reads, gives a single entry per CDR3 protein. The sample records under 400,000 distinct CDR3 sequences, 11% being singletons. Trimming pared 6 bases from V and 1 base from J, leaving 15 bases between. The CDR3 extends over 15 amino acids. The sequence was collected from a female donor with ankylosing spondylitis or in good health (not recorded which). Sequencing was performed on blood, either unsorted or a sorted T cell fraction (not recorded which). The V gene is TRBV12-3 or TRBV12-4, the J gene TRBJ1-1; perhaps TRBD1 as D (6 bases). The CDR3 coding sequence is TGTGCCAGCAGCTGGTGGACAGACAGGAACACTGAAGCTTTCTTT. This codes for CASSWWTDRNTEAFF.